The 18 T cell receptor beta chains reported below all come from one sample, sequenced in a study of PD-1 blockade in mismatch repair-deficient tumors. Produced via immunoSEQ multiplex PCR; TCRdb's table is partial and in-frame only. The sample has 100,000 or so clones; over 65% are singletons. Specimen: peripheral blood, collected about eight months after starting pembrolizumab. The origin of the receptors is an adult with mismatch repair-deficient cancer.

The chain carries TRBV5-6 and TRBJ2-3; D is unresolved. Germline values: CDR1 SGHDT, CDR2 YYEEEE. V gave up 1 base and J gave up 3 bases, with 18 bases separating them. The CDR3 has 17 amino acids. This CDR3 is CASSLSGYRARTDTQYF. The CDR3 coding sequence is TGTGCCAGCAGCTTGTCCGGGTACAGAGCAAGAACAGATACGCAGTATTTT. Drawing the rest from reference TRBV5-6 and TRBJ2-3, the complete variable domain is DAGVTQSPTHLIKTRGQQVTLRCSPKSGHDTVSWYQQALGQGPQFIFQYYEEEERQRGNFPDRFSGHQFPNYSSELNVNALLLGDSALYLCASSLSGYRARTDTQYFGPGTRLTVL.

This rearrangement joins TRBV5-1 to TRBJ2-1; D unresolved. CDR3 size: 15 residues. The germline V and J ends were trimmed by 0 bases and 2 bases, with 9 bases remaining between them. The V gene's germline CDR1 is SGHRS and CDR2 YFSETQ. CDR3 in DNA: TGCGCCAGCAGCTTGGCTGGCGAGACCTACAATGAGCAGTTCTTC. Its translation: CASSLAGETYNEQFF.

The gene calls are TRBV19 and TRBJ2-1; D is possibly TRBD1 (5 bases). Germline V CDR1 and CDR2: LNHDA, SQIVND (reference sequence). The CDR3 sequence is 17 residues long. V lost 1 base and J 3 bases, leaving 16 bases between the germline ends. CDR3 amino acids: CASSIARLGRNYNEQFF. CDR3 coding DNA: TGTGCCAGTAGTATAGCCCGACTGGGGCGGAACTACAATGAGCAGTTCTTC.

J is TRBJ2-1 and V is TRBV5-1; TRBD2 aligns across 8 bases. This CDR3 has 22 amino acids. V lost 0 bases, J lost 5 bases, and 25 bases stayed unmatched. CDR1 SGHRS and CDR2 YFSETQ come from the germline V gene. The chain's CDR3 is CASSLAGFRYRIGRDPNNEQFF. In DNA form, the CDR3 reads TGCGCCAGCAGCTTGGCTGGGTTTCGGTACAGAATCGGGAGGGACCCCAACAATGAGCAGTTCTTC.

The table lists this clone with a few counts. The chain carries TRBV11-3 and TRBJ2-2; D is tentatively TRBD1 or TRBD2 (6 bases each). V lost 0 bases, J lost 1 base, and 12 bases lay in between. There are 17 residues in the CDR3. Germline CDR1 reads SGHNT; CDR2 reads YENEEA. CDR3: CASSLDFGGLNTGELFF. CDR3 in DNA: TGTGCCAGCAGCTTAGATTTCGGGGGCTTGAACACCGGGGAGCTGTTTTTT.

The V and J genes are TRBV6-5 and TRBJ2-1; 8 bases are shared with TRBD2. Germline values: CDR1 MNHEY, CDR2 SVGAGI. The CDR3 is 16 amino acids. J was trimmed by 8 bases and V by 4 bases; bases with no gene match: 13. The DNA for the CDR3 is TGTGCCAGCAGTTCCGGTGGAGCGGGGGAGGGGGATGAGCAGTTCTTC. Translated, it gives CASSSGGAGEGDEQFF.

The V call is TRBV5-6, the J call TRBJ2-3; D is undetermined. V lost 1 base and J 2 bases, leaving 8 bases between the germline ends. CDR3 size: 14 residues. Germline values: CDR1 SGHDT, CDR2 YYEEEE. For the CDR3, the DNA is TGTGCCAGCAGCTTGACCGCGGTCACAGATACGCAGTATTTT. The encoded protein is CASSLTAVTDTQYF.

This chain joins TRBV7-9 and TRBJ2-2, with 11 bases that match TRBD2. Per germline, CDR1 SEHNR and CDR2 FQNEAQ (reference sequence). The CDR3 has 14 amino acids. V shed 2 bases and J 10 bases; nucleotides not matched to a gene: 3. The CDR3 DNA reads as TGTGCCAGCAGCTTAATAGCGGGAGGGTCGGAGCTGTTTTTT. Amino acids: CASSLIAGGSELFF.

The genes are TRBV30 and TRBJ2-1; D tentatively fits TRBD1 or TRBD2 (6 bases each). V gave up 4 bases and J gave up 11 bases, with 21 bases separating them. CDR3 length: 14 residues. Looked up from germline, CDR1 is GTSNPN and CDR2 is SVGIG (reference sequence). The CDR3, as DNA: TGTGCCTGGACCGCCAGGGGAGGAGGGTCTAAGCAGTTCTTC. This sequence encodes CAWTARGGGSKQFF.

This clone appeared once. This chain uses TRBV12-1 with TRBJ2-3; the table names TRBD2, a call not compared with the DNA. TRBV12-1 is a recognized pseudogene. This CDR3 comprises 14 residues. For the CDR3, the DNA is TGTGCCAGCAGCTTTGCGGGAGGGCGTGGTACGCAGTATTTT. This translates into CASSFAGGRGTQYF.

The chain carries TRBV19 and TRBJ1-2; 11 bases map to TRBD1. This CDR3 is 16 amino acids long. The V and J ends lost 7 bases and 3 bases, in that order; junction bases with no gene match: 10. Germline loops: CDR1 LNHDA, CDR2 SQIVND (reference sequence). CDR3 DNA: TGTGCCAGTACCACTACGGGGACAGGGGGACACTATGGCTACACCTTC. Residues: CASTTTGTGGHYGYTF.

This chain joins TRBV6-1 and TRBJ2-3; D possibly corresponds to TRBD2 (6 bases). This CDR3 comprises 17 residues. CDR1 and CDR2 (germline): MNHNS, SASEGT. V was pared by 0 bases and J by 3 bases, with 16 bases between. The CDR3 DNA is TGTGCCAGCAGTGAAGCGGAGGTAGCGGACCCGACAGATACGCAGTATTTT. It specifies CASSEAEVADPTDTQYF.

This clone was found a few times. The V and J genes are TRBV2 and TRBJ1-1; D not resolved. Trimming took 2 bases from V and 1 from J, leaving 5 bases between them. The CDR3 loop spans 13 amino acids. In germline, CDR1 is SNHLY, CDR2 FYNNEI. The CDR3 DNA is TGTGCCAGCAGTGAAAAGGGGAACACTGAAGCTTTCTTT. Its translation is CASSEKGNTEAFF. Drawing the rest from reference TRBV2 and TRBJ1-1, the complete variable domain is EPEVTQTPSHQVTQMGQEVILRCVPISNHLYFYWYRQILGQKVEFLVSFYNNEISEKSEIFDDQFSVERPDGSNFTLKIRSTKLEDSAMYFCASSEKGNTEAFFGQGTRLTVV.

The rearrangement joins TRBV6-1 to TRBJ1-5; 11 nucleotides align to TRBD1. The CDR3 consists of 15 residues. V was clipped by 6 bases and J by 6 bases; unmatched bases: 7. CDR1 MNHNS and CDR2 SASEGT come from the germline V gene. CDR3 nucleotides: TGTGCCAGCAGCTGGGGACAGGGGGAGGGTCAGCCCCAGCATTTT. Protein sequence: CASSWGQGEGQPQHF.

This chain connects TRBV7-2 to TRBJ2-1; tentatively, D is TRBD2 (6 bases). CDR3 length equals 13 residues. The germline gives CDR1 SGHTA, CDR2 FQGNSA. Trimming stripped 5 bases from V and 9 bases from J, with 14 bases between. CDR3 sequence reads: CASSRSAGREQFF. CDR3 coding DNA: TGTGCCAGCAGCCGAAGCGCGGGGCGTGAGCAGTTCTTC.

The DNA for the CDR3 is TGTGCCAGCAGCGGCTCCACGGGCGGGGTGCAGTACTTC. This encodes CASSGSTGGVQYF. The gene calls are TRBV9 and TRBJ2-7; D is possibly TRBD2 (6 bases). The CDR3 is made up of 13 amino acids. V lost 3 bases, J lost 9 bases, and 16 bases lay in between. Germline CDR1 is SGDLS and CDR2 is YYNGEE.

The gene calls are TRBV7-9 and TRBJ1-1; possible D gene TRBD1, 5 bases. The germline V and J ends were trimmed by 5 bases and 2 bases, with 18 bases remaining between them. This CDR3 comprises 16 residues. Per germline, CDR1 SEHNR and CDR2 FQNEAQ (reference sequence). The DNA of the CDR3 is TGTGCCAGCAGCCCATGGGGGGTCGTGGGAAACACTGAAGCTTTCTTT. As protein: CASSPWGVVGNTEAFF.

The count of this clone is one. The rearrangement links TRBV9 to TRBJ1-1; D might be TRBD1 (5 bases). V was shortened by 4 bases and J by 2 bases, with 12 bases between the two germline ends. The CDR3 spans 14 residues. Germline assignment: CDR1 SGDLS and CDR2 YYNGEE. The CDR3 spells CASSPTGSNTEAFF. CDR3 bases: TGTGCCAGCAGCCCCACAGGTTCTAACACTGAAGCTTTCTTT.